This T cell receptor beta chain is from a study of PD-1 blockade in classical Hodgkin lymphoma. This clone has more than one count but fewer than ten. Repertoires were generated with immunoSEQ multiplex PCR, while TCRdb's copy carries only in-frame clones and drops some. This table holds about 93,000 clones, 78% found once. Documented time point: cycle 4 day 1 (C4D1), after more than 5 weeks of nivolumab. The patients all showed relapse after autologous stem cell transplantation, while their brentuximab vedotin exposure varied. CDR3 length equals 15 residues. V lost 4 bases, J lost 4 bases, and 4 bases stayed unmatched. CDR1 is LNHDA, CDR2 SQIVND, per germline (reference sequence).

The sample here was peripheral blood mononuclear cells (PBMCs), taken before the fourth cycle of nivolumab. This clonotype was sampled from a human donor with classical Hodgkin lymphoma. The J gene is TRBJ2-2, the V gene TRBV19; 9 nucleotides agree with TRBD1. The CDR3 coding sequence is TGTGCCAGTAGTAGCCGGGACAGGGCCACCGGGGAGCTGTTTTTT. Protein: CASSSRDRATGELFF.